The next 4 T cell receptor beta chains were all read from a single sample in a study of control samples from healthy donors and cancer patients (dated by TCRdb to the early 2020s). The method was the immunoSEQ multiplex PCR assay. Entries here come from immuneACCESS through TCRdb and include only in-frame sequences with V and J called. Some clones fail to appear in such tables; in the studies checked, an unresolved V gene covers under half of the shortfall, and the cause of the remainder is unknown. The sample data list fewer than 200,000 clones, and 80% to 90% of these were observed just once. 4% to 6% of the sample is held by the ten biggest clonotypes. Input material: blood. The receptors stem from a woman aged 25 to 39 in good health.

The count of this clone is one. V is TRBV19 and J is TRBJ1-3; 8 bases are shared with TRBD1. V lost 3 bases and J lost 3; bases outside the gene matches: 7. Germline values: CDR1 LNHDA, CDR2 SQIVND (reference sequence). The CDR3 is made up of 16 amino acids. As DNA, the CDR3 is TGTGCCAGTAGTATCGGTGGGACAGGTGGTGGAAACACCATATATTTT. Translated: CASSIGGTGGGNTIYF.

V is TRBV5-1 and J is TRBJ1-1; 10 bases align to TRBD1. V dropped 4 bases and J dropped 11; count of bases not matched to a gene: 5. This CDR3 has 12 residues. CDR1 and CDR2 from the germline V gene are SGHRS and YFSETQ. The CDR3 reads CASSGDRGAAFF. CDR3 in DNA: TGCGCCAGCAGCGGGGACAGGGGAGCGGCTTTCTTT.

Of note for this clone: The junction and the germline gene differ at one end; a read error may be behind it. The J gene is TRBJ2-1, the V gene TRBV7-7, with TRBD1 matching 7 bases. The CDR3 runs 14 residues. Germline lookup yields CDR1 SSHAT and CDR2 FNYEAQ (reference sequence). CDR3 DNA: TGTGCTAGCAGCTTGGGGACAGAGTACAATGAGCAGTTCTTC. This encodes CASSLGTEYNEQFF. The variable domain in full, with the rest retrieved from reference TRBV7-7 and TRBJ2-1, is GAGVSQSPRYKVTKRGQDVTLRCDPISSHATLYWYQQALGQGPEFLTYFNYEAQPDKSGLPSDRFSAERPEGSISTLTIQRTEQRDSAMYRCASSLGTEYNEQFFGPGTRLTVL.

In the case of this clone: Distinct nucleotide sequences in the sample also encode this CDR3. This chain connects TRBV20-1 to TRBJ2-3; D ambiguous. This CDR3 region has 11 residues. Per the germline V gene, CDR1 is DFQATT and CDR2 is SNEGSKA (reference sequence). The V and J ends lost 3 bases and 5 bases respectively, with 6 bases between them. CDR3 sequence (DNA): TGCAGTGCTAGTCCCCGAGATACGCAGTATTTT. Its translation is CSASPRDTQYF.